This T cell receptor beta chain was sequenced in a study of blood T cell repertoires in COVID-19 (dated by TCRdb to 2020 to 2021). Study-level background: Samples covering the acute and convalescent phases of COVID-19 were provided by collaborators in the United States, Italy and Spain. The samples were drawn from two sources: the first 160 participants of the ongoing ImmuneRACE study, and over 950 subjects contributed by 6 global collaborators. The material from the prospective study consisted of cDNA or gDNA derived from T cells, B-cell-depleted T cells, or PBMCs. The repertoires were released in a freely available public database meant as a resource for research on the immune response to SARS-CoV-2. HLA class I and class II types, where available, came from metadata supplied by the sample provider rather than from assay-based typing. Deeply sampled blood TCRbeta repertoires from subjects exposed to, actively infected with, or recovered from COVID-19 were included in the dataset. The sample metadata nearly always contained a de-identified subject ID, COVID-19 status, age in years and sex.

Regarding this clone: The antigen it binds to is not known. Base qualities are not provided; no much larger clone lies one nucleotide away.

CDR1 and CDR2, per the germline V gene, are SNHLY and FYNNEI. Ends trimmed: V by 8 bases, J by 6 bases; bases unmatched to a gene: 3. The CDR3 runs 12 amino acids, cysteine and phenylalanine included. Of all the DNA, just the CDR3 is kept, 36 bases in frame from base 1. Whole blood was collected in K2EDTA tubes by collaborating institutions according to the institutions' own protocols. For TCRbeta analysis, collaborator samples were shipped as frozen whole blood, as isolated PBMCs, or as DNA extracted from either sample type. Findings and caveats that apply to the study as a whole: The amount of clinical and demographic metadata varied by source and participant and was provided uncurated.

The immunoSEQ Assay, a bias-controlled multiplex PCR, was used to amplify TCRbeta CDR3 regions from genomic DNA. As for how the authors treated the data: Nucleated cell counts per sample were estimated from amplification of reference gene primers within the assay. To quantify the absolute abundance of each unique TCRbeta CDR3 rearrangement, sequence reads were collapsed and filtered. For each sample, productive Simpson clonality was calculated as the square root of Simpson's diversity index across productive rearrangements. The immuneACCESS repertoire file appears here via TCRdb, limited to in-frame rearrangements. These files lack a portion of the clones; in checked studies, under half of the deficit traces to unresolved V genes, and the cause of the others is not known. V and J calls plus clone size are reproduced from that table; the DNA served to infer D and trimming. A total of 100,000 to 110,000 clones appear in this sample, roughly 92% of them only once. The ten most abundant clones make up around 2.1% of the sample.

Sequencing was carried out using peripheral blood. The clonotype comes from a middle-aged man with active COVID-19. The sequence joins TRBV2 to TRBJ2-5, and 10 junction bases match TRBD2. The DNA sequence follows: TGTGCCAGCCAGCGGGGGGGGCAGACCCAGTACTTC. Its translation is CASQRGGQTQYF.